The 21 T cell receptor beta chains below were found in one sample sequenced in a study of blood T cell repertoires in COVID-19. Only in-frame clones appear in the TCRdb table, and some are missing; sequencing was by immunoSEQ multiplex PCR. The table records about 310,000 clones, approximately 88% of them present only once. Sequencing input: PBMCs or T cells enriched from blood (not recorded which). The source is a woman aged 18-29 years who had recovered from COVID-19.

V and J are TRBV5-4 and TRBJ2-1; possible D gene TRBD2, 6 bases. CDR1 SGHNT and CDR2 YYREEE come from the germline V gene (reference sequence). The CDR3 length is 15 residues. Trimming left V 4 bases short and J 9 bases short, with 20 bases between. The CDR3 loop reads CASSPEVGSGSEQFF. Here the CDR3 DNA reads TGTGCCAGCAGCCCCGAGGTTGGTAGCGGTAGTGAGCAGTTCTTC.

The rearrangement uses TRBV6-5 and TRBJ1-4, with D unresolved. V was shortened by 2 bases and J by 4 bases, with 11 bases between the two germline ends. Germline CDR1 MNHEY, CDR2 SVGAGI. This CDR3 is built from 15 residues. The CDR3 nucleotides read TGTGCCAGCAGTTACGATCCCCAGTATAATGAAAAACTGTTTTTT. Translation gives CASSYDPQYNEKLFF.

The chain links TRBV18 to TRBJ1-5, with unresolved D. Germline V gene sequence: CDR1 KGHSH, CDR2 LQKENI. V was shortened by 5 bases and J by 3 bases, with 8 bases between the two germline ends. CDR3 length: 13 amino acids. CDR3 nucleotides: TGTGCCAGCTCAGACACGGCCAATCAGCCCCAGCATTTT. Amino acid sequence: CASSDTANQPQHF.

The CDR3 DNA is TGTGCCTGGAGTCCAACCGCCTTGGGGGCCCGACAGTACTTC. Residues: CAWSPTALGARQYF. V is TRBV30 and J is TRBJ2-7, with a possible D match to TRBD1 (6 bases). CDR1 and CDR2 (germline): GTSNPN, SVGIG (reference sequence). This CDR3 spans 14 amino acids. V lost 2 bases, J lost 10 bases, and 21 bases lay in between.

This clone showed up just a few times. The genes are TRBV4-2 and TRBJ2-3; D is perhaps TRBD1 (5 bases). This CDR3 has 17 residues. Germline V gene lookup returns CDR1 LGHNA and CDR2 YNFKEQ. Deletions cut 4 bases from V and 1 base from J, with 18 bases between. CDR3 in DNA: TGTGCCAGCAGCCCCCAAGGTCCGACAGTGGGCACAGATACGCAGTATTTT. Amino acid sequence: CASSPQGPTVGTDTQYF.

The chain combines TRBV5-5 with TRBJ1-4; D is ambiguous. CDR3 length: 14 amino acids. Germline lookup yields CDR1 SGHKS and CDR2 YYEKEE (reference sequence). Trimming shortened V by 2 bases and J by 8 bases, and 13 bases separated the two germline ends. This CDR3 is CASSLVRVEEKLFF. CDR3 coding DNA: TGTGCCAGCAGCTTAGTGAGGGTAGAGGAAAAACTGTTTTTT.

This chain links TRBV29-1 with TRBJ1-2, with 8 nucleotides matching TRBD1. Germline lookup yields CDR1 SQVTM and CDR2 ANQGSEA. Germline trimming cut 6 bases from V and 8 bases from J; bases unmatched to any gene: 5. The length of the CDR3 is 11 residues. The CDR3 coding sequence is TGCAGCGTGGGACAGGAGGGCGGCTACACCTTC. Translated, it gives CSVGQEGGYTF.

The chain carries TRBV15 and TRBJ1-5; TRBD1 agrees at 8 bases. This CDR3 has 15 residues. Trimming removed 3 bases from V and 3 bases from J; junction bases left unmatched: 4. Germline V gives CDR1 LNHNV, CDR2 YYDKDF (reference sequence). In DNA form, the CDR3 reads TGTGCCACCAGCAGTGCGGGACAGGACAATCAGCCCCAGCATTTT. Translating it yields CATSSAGQDNQPQHF.

The genes are TRBV7-2 and TRBJ1-5; D remains unclear. In germline, CDR1 is SGHTA, CDR2 FQGNSA. The length of the CDR3 is 14 residues. V was pared by 1 base and J by 0 bases, with 4 bases between. As DNA, the CDR3 is TGTGCCAGCAGCTTAGAGCATAGCAATCAGCCCCAGCATTTT. Amino acids: CASSLEHSNQPQHF.

Here the CDR3 DNA reads TGTGCCAGCAGTGAACGGACAGCGAGGAATCAGCCCCAGCATTTT. Amino acid sequence: CASSERTARNQPQHF. The V and J genes are TRBV2 and TRBJ1-5; maybe TRBD1 (6 bases). Trimming cost V 2 bases and J 4 bases, with 12 bases left between them. Per the germline V gene, CDR1 is SNHLY and CDR2 is FYNNEI. The CDR3 extends over 15 amino acids.

V is TRBV28 and J is TRBJ2-5; D is perhaps TRBD1 (6 bases). This CDR3 region has 17 residues. Germline V CDR1 and CDR2: MDHEN, SYDVKM. Deletions cut 5 bases from V and 1 base from J, with 20 bases between. The CDR3 DNA is TGTGCCAGCAGTCATACCATACAGGGAAAGAGCCAAGAGACCCAGTACTTC. It yields the protein CASSHTIQGKSQETQYF.

The J gene is TRBJ1-1, the V gene TRBV12-3 or TRBV12-4; the match to TRBD1 covers 8 bases. J was trimmed by 11 bases and V by 7 bases; bases with no gene match: 9. The CDR3 totals 12 residues. The CDR3 region has the DNA TGTGCCAGCACTCGGACAGGGTTATTGGCTTTCTTT. Its protein product is CASTRTGLLAFF.

The chain employs TRBV7-6 and TRBJ1-6, with 7 bases that match TRBD1. Germline CDR1 SGHVS, CDR2 FNYEAQ. This CDR3 contains 15 residues. With V trimmed by 4 bases and J by 5 bases, 5 bases remained unmatched. The DNA for the CDR3 is TGTGCCAGCAGCTCTAGACAGGGAGATAATTCACCCCTCCACTTT. Translating gives CASSSRQGDNSPLHF.

This clone was found once. The J gene is TRBJ2-5, the V gene TRBV3-1 (or the pseudogene TRBV3-2); D possibly corresponds to TRBD1 (6 bases). V lost 2 bases to trimming and J lost 2 bases, with 12 bases between them. The CDR3 spans 15 residues. Germline CDR1 is LGHDT and CDR2 is YNNKEL (reference sequence). CDR3 sequence (DNA): TGTGCCAGCAGCCAATTCCTACAGGGACAAGAGACCCAGTACTTC. This sequence encodes CASSQFLQGQETQYF.

This clone was recorded once. V usage is TRBV7-9 and J usage is TRBJ1-2; 7 nucleotides align to TRBD1. This CDR3 comprises 14 residues. The J segment lost 4 bases and the V segment lost 2 bases, leaving 4 bases of the junction unmatched. Germline CDR1 is SEHNR and CDR2 is FQNEAQ (reference sequence). CDR3 bases: TGTGCCAGCAGCTTAAGACAGGGTAGCTATGGCTACACCTTC. It translates to CASSLRQGSYGYTF.

The CDR3, as DNA: TGTGCCAGCAGCAAAGTGCAGCGGGAGATCTACGAGCAGTACTTC. This encodes CASSKVQREIYEQYF. V usage is TRBV21-1 and J usage is TRBJ2-7; the table's TRBD2 call for D was not verified on the DNA. TRBV21-1 is labeled a pseudogene. There are 15 residues in the CDR3.

The V and J genes are TRBV19 and TRBJ1-6; a weak D match, TRBD1 (5 bases). Trimming pared 4 bases from V and 8 bases from J, leaving 9 bases between. The CDR3 has 13 residues. The germline V gene has CDR1 LNHDA and CDR2 SQIVND (reference sequence). The CDR3 loop reads CASSRPRDSPLHF. The CDR3 DNA is TGTGCCAGTAGTAGACCCAGGGATTCACCCCTCCACTTT.

This clone has only one observation. This chain uses TRBV19 with TRBJ2-5, with D possibly TRBD2 on 6 matching bases. The germline V gene encodes CDR1 LNHDA and CDR2 SQIVND (reference sequence). Trimming stripped 1 base from V and 5 bases from J, with 11 bases between. The CDR3 has 14 amino acids. CDR3 protein: CASSIAGSGETQYF. In nucleotides, the CDR3 is TGTGCCAGTAGTATAGCGGGTAGCGGCGAGACCCAGTACTTC.

This clone was seen a few times. The chain joins TRBV2 to TRBJ2-7; 9 bases agree with TRBD1. The ends lost 6 bases at V and 3 bases at J; junction bases unmatched: 6. The CDR3 consists of 14 residues. Germline values: CDR1 SNHLY, CDR2 FYNNEI. DNA of the CDR3: TGTGCCAGCAGCGGACAGGGGAGATTCTACGAGCAGTACTTC. This gives the protein CASSGQGRFYEQYF.

This chain uses TRBV7-3 with TRBJ2-1; 8 nucleotides align to TRBD1. This CDR3 has 17 amino acids. Looked up from germline, CDR1 is SGHTA and CDR2 is FQGTGA. V was pared by 5 bases and J by 0 bases, with 9 bases of the junction left unmatched. The CDR3 region is CASSTRQGSSSYNEQFF. DNA for the CDR3: TGTGCCAGCAGCACCAGACAGGGGTCTAGCTCCTACAATGAGCAGTTCTTC.

The gene calls are TRBV3-1 (or the pseudogene TRBV3-2) and TRBJ1-2; 7 bases match TRBD1. The junction had 7 bases not matched to a gene; V was cut back by 4 bases and J by 5 bases. The CDR3 is 14 amino acids. Per germline, CDR1 LGHDT and CDR2 YNNKEL (reference sequence). The DNA for the CDR3 is TGTGCCAGCAGCCCCTGGACAGGCCCATATGGCTACACCTTC. Amino acid sequence: CASSPWTGPYGYTF.